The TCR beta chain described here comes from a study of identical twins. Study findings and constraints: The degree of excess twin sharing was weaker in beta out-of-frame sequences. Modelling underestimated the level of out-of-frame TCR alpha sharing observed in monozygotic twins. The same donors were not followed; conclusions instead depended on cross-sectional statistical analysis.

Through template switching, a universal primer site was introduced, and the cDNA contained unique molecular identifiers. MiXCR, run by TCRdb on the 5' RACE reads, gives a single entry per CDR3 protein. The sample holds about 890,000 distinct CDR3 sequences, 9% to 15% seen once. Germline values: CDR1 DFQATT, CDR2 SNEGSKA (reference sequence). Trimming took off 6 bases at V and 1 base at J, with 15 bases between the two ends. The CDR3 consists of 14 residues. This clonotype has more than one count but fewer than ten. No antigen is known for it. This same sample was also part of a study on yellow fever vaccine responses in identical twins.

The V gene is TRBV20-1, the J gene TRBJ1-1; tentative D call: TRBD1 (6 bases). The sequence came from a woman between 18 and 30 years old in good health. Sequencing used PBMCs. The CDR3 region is CSAKGGTENTEAFF. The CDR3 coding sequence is TGCAGTGCGAAAGGGGGAACTGAGAACACTGAAGCTTTCTTT.